This entry lists 11 T cell receptor beta chains sequenced from one sample in a study of metastatic and nonmetastatic thyroid tumors. Thyroid surgery took place with no prior treatment in any patient. TCRdb re-clonotyped the PCR reads via MiXCR. The sample lists tens of thousands of clones; just over 14% were seen once. Sequencing was performed on tumor tissue. Every receptor here comes from a female donor with papillary thyroid cancer or a benign thyroid nodule (not recorded which). Some clones in this sample may be carry-over from other donors' samples.

This clone was observed many times. V gene TRBV20-1 combines with J gene TRBJ2-7; TRBD1 matches at 10 bases. The CDR3 totals 18 residues. Germline V gene lookup returns CDR1 DFQATT and CDR2 SNEGSKA (reference sequence). Trimming removed 3 bases from V and 4 bases from J; junction bases left unmatched: 18. CDR3 in DNA: TGCAGTGCTAGGACGCCCTCCCCGGACAGGGGGTTGGGTTACGAGCAGTACTTC. Its translation is CSARTPSPDRGLGYEQYF.

This clone was observed at least ten times. The rearrangement links TRBV5-1 to TRBJ2-7; TRBD1 matches 7 bases. J was trimmed by 7 bases and V by 0 bases; bases with no gene match: 10. Germline CDR1 reads SGHRS; CDR2 reads YFSETQ. This CDR3 is 15 amino acids long. CDR3 sequence: CASSLEGQNSREQYF. The DNA for the CDR3 is TGCGCCAGCAGCTTGGAGGGACAGAACTCTAGGGAGCAGTACTTC.

Comments on this clone: A much larger clone differs from this one at a single base, so this may be a read error. This chain joins TRBV19 and TRBJ1-2, with D hard to call. Looked up from germline, CDR1 is LNHDA and CDR2 is SQIVND (reference sequence). The CDR3 is made up of 12 amino acids. The CDR3 DNA reads TGTTCCAGTAGTATGAGGTCGGGAGGCTACACCTTC. It specifies CSSSMRSGGYTF.

This clone was detected many times. The chain links TRBV5-6 to TRBJ1-5; 7 nucleotides line up with TRBD1. CDR3 length equals 15 residues. Unmatched junction bases numbered 5, after V lost 0 bases and J lost 5 bases. Germline CDR1 and CDR2: SGHDT and YYEEEE. The CDR3 bases are TGTGCCAGCAGCTTGGACGGCAGGGGGGATCAGCCCCAGCATTTT. It codes for CASSLDGRGDQPQHF. The full variable domain, in which reference TRBV5-6 and TRBJ1-5 provide the parts outside the CDR3, is DAGVTQSPTHLIKTRGQQVTLRCSPKSGHDTVSWYQQALGQGPQFIFQYYEEEERQRGNFPDRFSGHQFPNYSSELNVNALLLGDSALYLCASSLDGRGDQPQHFGDGTRLSIL.

This clone counts as medium-sized. The CDR3 region is CARRQDEQFF. CDR3 nucleotide sequence: TGTGCCAGGCGCCAGGATGAGCAGTTCTTC. This chain uses TRBV12-3 or TRBV12-4 with TRBJ2-1; the D is unclear. Trimming took off 9 bases at V and 8 bases at J, with 8 bases between the two ends. This CDR3 is 10 amino acids long.

This clone was observed many times. This sequence joins TRBV20-1 and TRBJ1-1; no clear D. Trimming took 0 bases from V and 7 from J, leaving 6 bases between them. Germline assignment: CDR1 DFQATT and CDR2 SNEGSKA (reference sequence). CDR3 length: 11 amino acids. This CDR3 is CSARDRHEAFF. CDR3 in DNA: TGCAGTGCTAGAGACAGACATGAAGCTTTCTTT.

The chain employs TRBV2 and TRBJ1-6; the D gene is possibly TRBD1 (6 bases). V dropped 8 bases and J dropped 6 bases, with 11 bases sitting between them. The CDR3 has 13 residues. The germline V gene has CDR1 SNHLY and CDR2 FYNNEI. CDR3 sequence: CASWGGGNSPLHF. CDR3 bases: TGTGCCAGCTGGGGGGGCGGTAATTCACCCCTCCACTTT.

This clone was observed a handful of times. A much larger clone differs from this one at a single base, so this may be a read error. The chain employs TRBV30 and TRBJ1-1; D not resolved. From germline, CDR1 is GTSNPN and CDR2 SVGIG (reference sequence). CDR3 length: 14 residues. The CDR3, as DNA: TGTGCCTGGAGCAAGGCCACACCAAACACTGAAGCTTCCTTT. Its translation: CAWSKATPNTEASF. Full variable domain (rest looked up from reference TRBV30 and TRBJ1-1): SQTIHQWPATLVQPVGSPLSLECTVEGTSNPNLYWYRQAAGRGLQLLFYSVGIGQISSEVPQNLSASRPQDRQFILSSKKLLLSDSGFYLCAWSKATPNTEASFGQGTRLTVV.

There are many counts of this clone. This chain links TRBV12-3 or TRBV12-4 with TRBJ1-1, with a possible D match to TRBD1 (5 bases). CDR3 length equals 11 residues. V gave up 6 bases and J gave up 11 bases, with 13 bases separating them. This chain's CDR3 is CASSSRGKAFF. The CDR3 DNA sequence: TGTGCCAGCAGCTCCCGGGGGAAGGCTTTCTTT.

In this sample, this clone turned up many times. The rearrangement uses TRBV4-2 and TRBJ1-5; TRBD1 matches at 8 bases. The CDR3 runs 15 residues. Germline loops: CDR1 LGHNA, CDR2 YNFKEQ. The V gene end was trimmed by 0 bases and the J gene end by 5 bases; junction bases not matched to a gene: 3. This CDR3 reads CASSQDETGDQPQHF. CDR3 DNA: TGTGCCAGCAGCCAAGATGAGACAGGGGATCAGCCCCAGCATTTT.

CDR3 loop: CASSLGWVTYNEQFF. The DNA for the CDR3 is TGTGCCAGCAGCTTAGGATGGGTCACCTACAATGAGCAGTTCTTC. The J gene is TRBJ2-1, the V gene TRBV11-2, with D uncertain. The V end was cut by 1 base, the J end by 2 bases, with 9 bases between. The CDR3 extends over 15 amino acids. Germline V lookup: CDR1 SGHAT, CDR2 FQNNGV. Full variable domain (outside the CDR3, taken from reference TRBV11-2 and TRBJ2-1): EAGVAQSPRYKIIEKRQSVAFWCNPISGHATLYWYQQILGQGPKLLIQFQNNGVVDDSQLPKDRFSAERLKGVDSTLKIQPAKLEDSAVYLCASSLGWVTYNEQFFGPGTRLTVL.